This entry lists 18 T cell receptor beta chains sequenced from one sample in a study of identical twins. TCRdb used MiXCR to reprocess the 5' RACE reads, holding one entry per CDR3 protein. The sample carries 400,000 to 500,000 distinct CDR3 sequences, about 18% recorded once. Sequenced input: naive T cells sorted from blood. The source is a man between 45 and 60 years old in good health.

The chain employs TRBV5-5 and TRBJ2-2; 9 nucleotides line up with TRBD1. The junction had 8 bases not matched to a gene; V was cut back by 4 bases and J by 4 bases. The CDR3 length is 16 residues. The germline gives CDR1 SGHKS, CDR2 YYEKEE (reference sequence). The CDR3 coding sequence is TGTGCCAGCAGCGCGACCGGGACAGGGCGCACCGGGGAGCTGTTTTTT. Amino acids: CASSATGTGRTGELFF.

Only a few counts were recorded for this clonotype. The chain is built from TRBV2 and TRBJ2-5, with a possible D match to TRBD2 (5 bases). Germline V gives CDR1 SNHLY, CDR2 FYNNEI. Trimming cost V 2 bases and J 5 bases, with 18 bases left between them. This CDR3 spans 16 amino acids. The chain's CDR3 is CASSELDVGVSETQYF. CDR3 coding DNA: TGTGCCAGCAGTGAATTGGACGTCGGGGTTAGTGAGACCCAGTACTTC.

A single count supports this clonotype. In DNA form, the CDR3 reads TGTGCCAGCAGCTTAAAATTCGTAGCGGGAGGCGCGGATACGCAGTATTTT. Amino acid sequence: CASSLKFVAGGADTQYF. V and J are TRBV13 and TRBJ2-3, with 10 nucleotides matching TRBD2. V lost 2 bases to trimming and J lost 6 bases; unmatched junction nucleotides: 11. This CDR3 comprises 17 residues. Germline V gene data show CDR1 as PRHDT and CDR2 as FYEKMQ (reference sequence).

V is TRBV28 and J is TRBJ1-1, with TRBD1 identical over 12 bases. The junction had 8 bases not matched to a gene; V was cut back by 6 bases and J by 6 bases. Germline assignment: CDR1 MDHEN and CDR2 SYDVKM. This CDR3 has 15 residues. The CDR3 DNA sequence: TGTGCCAGCAGCCGCGGGACAGGGGGCAACCCTGAAGCTTTCTTT. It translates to CASSRGTGGNPEAFF.

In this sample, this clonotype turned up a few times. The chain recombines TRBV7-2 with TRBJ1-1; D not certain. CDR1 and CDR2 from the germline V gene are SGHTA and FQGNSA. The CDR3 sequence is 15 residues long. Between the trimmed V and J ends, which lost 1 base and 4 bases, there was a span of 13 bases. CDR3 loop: CASSLVLGFFTEAFF. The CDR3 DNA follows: TGTGCCAGCAGCTTAGTCCTGGGGTTTTTCACTGAAGCTTTCTTT. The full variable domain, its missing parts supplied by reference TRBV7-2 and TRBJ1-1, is GAGVSQSPSNKVTEKGKDVELRCDPISGHTALYWYRQSLGQGLEFLIYFQGNSAPDKSGLPSDRFSAERTGGSVSTLTIQRTQQEDSAVYLCASSLVLGFFTEAFFGQGTRLTVV.

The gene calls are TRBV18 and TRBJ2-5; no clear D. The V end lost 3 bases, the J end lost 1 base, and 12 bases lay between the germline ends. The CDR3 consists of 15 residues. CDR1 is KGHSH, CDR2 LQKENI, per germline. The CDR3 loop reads CASSPVGQTQETQYF. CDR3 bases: TGTGCCAGCTCACCGGTCGGGCAGACCCAAGAGACCCAGTACTTC.

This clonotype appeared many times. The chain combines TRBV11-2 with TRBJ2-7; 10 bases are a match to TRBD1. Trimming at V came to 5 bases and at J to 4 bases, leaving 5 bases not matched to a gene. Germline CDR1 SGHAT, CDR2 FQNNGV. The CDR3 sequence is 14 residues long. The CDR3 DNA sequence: TGTGCCAGCAGCGCCGGGACAGGGGTTTACGAGCAGTACTTC. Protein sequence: CASSAGTGVYEQYF.

The CDR3 is CASSPRDELNEAFF. DNA for the CDR3: TGTGCCAGCAGCCCCAGGGACGAACTTAATGAAGCTTTCTTT. This rearrangement joins TRBV7-9 to TRBJ1-1; TRBD1 is a possible D gene (5 bases). From germline, CDR1 is SEHNR and CDR2 FQNEAQ (reference sequence). V gave up 5 bases and J gave up 7 bases, with 17 bases separating them. This CDR3 region has 14 residues. The full variable domain, rest sourced from reference TRBV7-9 and TRBJ1-1, is DTGVSQNPRHKITKRGQNVTFRCDPISEHNRLYWYRQTLGQGPEFLTYFQNEAQLEKSRLLSDRFSAERPKGSFSTLEIQRTEQGDSAMYLCASSPRDELNEAFFGQGTRLTVV.

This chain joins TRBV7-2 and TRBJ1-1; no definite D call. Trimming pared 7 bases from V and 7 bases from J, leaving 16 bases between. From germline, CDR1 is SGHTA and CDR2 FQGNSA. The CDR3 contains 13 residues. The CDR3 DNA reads TGTGCCAGCACCCACAACGTCGGGATTGAAGCTTTCTTT. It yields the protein CASTHNVGIEAFF.

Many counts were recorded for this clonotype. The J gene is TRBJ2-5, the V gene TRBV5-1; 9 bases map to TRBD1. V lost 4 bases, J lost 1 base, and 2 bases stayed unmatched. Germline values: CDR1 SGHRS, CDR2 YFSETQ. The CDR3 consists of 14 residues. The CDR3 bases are TGCGCCAGCAGCACGGGACAGGGCCAAGAGACCCAGTACTTC. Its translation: CASSTGQGQETQYF.

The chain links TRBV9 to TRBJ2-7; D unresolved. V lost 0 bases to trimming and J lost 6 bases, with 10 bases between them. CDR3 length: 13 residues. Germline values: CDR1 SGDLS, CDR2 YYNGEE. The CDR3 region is CASSVASTSEQYF. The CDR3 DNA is TGTGCCAGCAGCGTAGCGTCGACCTCCGAGCAGTACTTC.

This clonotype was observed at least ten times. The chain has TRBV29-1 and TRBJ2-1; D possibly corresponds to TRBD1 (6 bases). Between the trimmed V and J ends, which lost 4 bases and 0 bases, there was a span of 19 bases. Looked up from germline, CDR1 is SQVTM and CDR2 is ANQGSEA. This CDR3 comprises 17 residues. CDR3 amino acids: CSVGSGATFPSYNEQFF. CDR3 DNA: TGCAGCGTTGGCTCAGGGGCCACGTTCCCCTCCTACAATGAGCAGTTCTTC.

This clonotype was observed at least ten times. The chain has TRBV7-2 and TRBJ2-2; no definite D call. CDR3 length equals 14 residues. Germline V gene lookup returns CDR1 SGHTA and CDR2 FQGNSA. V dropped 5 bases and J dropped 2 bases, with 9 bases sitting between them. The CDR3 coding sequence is TGTGCCAGCAGCCTCGAAGTTAACACCGGGGAGCTGTTTTTT. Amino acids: CASSLEVNTGELFF.

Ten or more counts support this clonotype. The CDR3 reads CATSEDRLEGTDTQYF. CDR3 nucleotide sequence: TGTGCCACCAGTGAAGACAGGTTAGAAGGCACAGATACGCAGTATTTT. The chain links TRBV24-1 to TRBJ2-3; D perhaps matches TRBD1 (6 bases). Trimming shortened V by 4 bases and J by 1 base, and 14 bases separated the two germline ends. CDR3 length equals 16 residues. The germline V gene encodes CDR1 KGHDR and CDR2 SFDVKD.

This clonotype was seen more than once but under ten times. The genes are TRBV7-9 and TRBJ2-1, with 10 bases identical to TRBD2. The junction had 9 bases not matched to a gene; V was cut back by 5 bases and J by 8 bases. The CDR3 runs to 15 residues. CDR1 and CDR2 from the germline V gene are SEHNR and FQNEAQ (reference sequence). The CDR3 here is CASSQTSGVRDEQFF. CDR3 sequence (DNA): TGTGCCAGCAGCCAAACTAGCGGGGTTAGGGATGAGCAGTTCTTC. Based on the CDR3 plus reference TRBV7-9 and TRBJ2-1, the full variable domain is DTGVSQNPRHKITKRGQNVTFRCDPISEHNRLYWYRQTLGQGPEFLTYFQNEAQLEKSRLLSDRFSAERPKGSFSTLEIQRTEQGDSAMYLCASSQTSGVRDEQFFGPGTRLTVL.

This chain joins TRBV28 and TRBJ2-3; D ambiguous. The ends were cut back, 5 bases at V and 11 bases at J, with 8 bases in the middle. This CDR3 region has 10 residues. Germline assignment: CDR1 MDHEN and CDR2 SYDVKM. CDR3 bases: TGTGCCAGCAGTAGGTGGCTGCAGTATTTT. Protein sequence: CASSRWLQYF.

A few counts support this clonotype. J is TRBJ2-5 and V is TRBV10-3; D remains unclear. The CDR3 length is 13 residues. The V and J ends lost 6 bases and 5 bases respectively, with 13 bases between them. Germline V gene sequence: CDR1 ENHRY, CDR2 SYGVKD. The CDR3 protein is CAISSGYGETQYF. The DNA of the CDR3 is TGTGCCATCAGCTCCGGGTACGGCGAGACCCAGTACTTC.

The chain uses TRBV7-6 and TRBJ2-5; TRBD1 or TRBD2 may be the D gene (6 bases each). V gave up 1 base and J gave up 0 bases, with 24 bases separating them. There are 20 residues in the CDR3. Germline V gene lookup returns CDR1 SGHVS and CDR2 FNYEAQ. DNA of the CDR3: TGTGCCAGCAGCTTAGAGGGAGGATCCGGGACACCTTGGTACCAAGAGACCCAGTACTTC. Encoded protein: CASSLEGGSGTPWYQETQYF. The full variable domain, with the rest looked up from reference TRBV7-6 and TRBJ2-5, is GAGVSQSPRYKVTKRGQDVALRCDPISGHVSLYWYRQALGQGPEFLTYFNYEAQQDKSGLPNDRFSAERPEGSISTLTIQRTEQRDSAMYRCASSLEGGSGTPWYQETQYFGPGTRLLVL.